This T cell receptor beta chain originates from a study of molecular identifiers for immune sequencing clone quantification (dated by TCRdb to between 2018 and 2020). For context, the study as a whole: For a replicate experiment, RNA from approximately 20,000 or 100,000 naive CD8 T cells was divided into five aliquots, and four of the five aliquots were sequenced. This methods study used CD8 T cells to benchmark TCR RNA copy counting and molecular-identifier clustering-based TCR repertoire sequencing (MIDCIRS).

In the case of this clonotype: The clone's antigen remains unknown. Within one base of it there is no much larger clone, and no base qualities were kept.

Naive CD8 T cell libraries were made from roughly 21,000 to 960,000 sorted cells using 10%, 30% or 50% of purified RNA. On a BD FACSAria II, naive CD8 T cells were FACS-sorted as CD8+CD4-CCR7+CD45RA+ and collected into RLT Plus buffer. Detection sensitivity was tested by spiking Jurkat RNA equal to some 10 TCR copies' worth into samples containing roughly 19,000-1,100,000 naive CD8 T cells. Enrichment of CD8 T cells was done with RosetteSep CD8+ T Cell Enrichment Cocktail plus Ficoll-Paque, and ACK red cell lysis came afterward. V and J lose 3 bases and 2 bases, and a span of 23 bases separates them. The CDR3 runs 19 amino acids, cysteine and phenylalanine included. Just CDR3 DNA is preserved here, 57 bases in frame from base 1. The protocol used for the library was PCR. Sequencer: Illumina HiSeq 4000. Bulk TCR libraries were made following a previously described method, with the TCR primers given in Table S5. Total RNA was purified with the Qiagen AllPrep DNA/RNA kit. Before analysis, reads from multiple sequencing runs of one library were combined. On the study's bioinformatics: Reads were retained only if the reads had an exact TCR constant sequence, and the retained reads were trimmed to 150 nt and grouped according to their 12-nt molecular barcodes. Reads inside each barcode group were sub-clustered using a 15% Levenshtein threshold, and a quality-weighted consensus sequence was constructed for each RNA molecule. Non-functional sequences were excluded, and lower-count sequences lying one edit away from another sequence were also excluded. Barcode sub-clusters with fewer than 20% of the maximum read count were removed, based on fitting two negative binomial distributions. TCRdb took the public reads, trimmed them with fastp at Q25, ran MiXCR for clone calling and kept in-frame beta chains. One record per CDR3 amino acid sequence lists the most common genes and DNA. These V and J calls originate from TCRdb's pipeline instead of the authors' own analysis. This sample is represented by around 70,000 distinct CDR3 sequences; about a fifth of them were singletons. Together, the top ten hold under 2% of the sample.

Overall study results and their limits: In CMV-specific effector cells, clones with more than 20 RNA copies contained over 97% of molecules, whereas in naive cells such clones contained under 1% of molecules. The sizes of highly expanded clones could end up underestimated when identical TCR molecules share a barcode. Spiked-in Jurkat TCR RNA equal to a single cell's worth was reported to be detectable even within 1,200,000 naive CD8 T cells. When barcode sub-clustering was left out, chimeric consensus sequences inflated TCR diversity, with chimeras reaching as high as 47%. The naive libraries included spiked-in Jurkat TCR RNA (roughly ten copies' worth), and this Jurkat TCR RNA is not part of the donor repertoire. Modeling gave approximately 3 recovered TCR RNA copies per cell versus approximately 10 by digital PCR, implying about 30% capture efficiency.

The sequenced material came from naive CD8+ T cells from blood, with Jurkat cell RNA spiked in. In light of the paper, this sample's cell subset or site label describes: FACS-sorted CD8+CD4-CCR7+CD45RA+ naive T cells. The sequence is built from TRBV12-3 or TRBV12-4 and TRBJ1-3, and possibly TRBD1, on 5 matching bases. This receptor was identified in a human donor in good health. Some libraries in this study had Jurkat cell RNA spiked in. CDR3 loop: CASSFLFGLIRDPGNTIYF. In nucleotide form, the sequence is TGTGCCAGCAGTTTTTTGTTCGGGCTTATCAGGGATCCTGGAAACACCATATATTTT.